This is a list of T cell receptor beta chains from one sample in a study of shared clonotypes between healthy human individuals. Clones were sequenced by immunoSEQ multiplex PCR, and TCRdb holds only the in-frame ones, with some missing. The sample yields over 2 million clones, about 94% seen once. The specimen sequenced was naive CD8+ T cells sorted from blood. These receptors originate from a man younger than 35 in good health. CDR3s include the opening cysteine and the closing phenylalanine or tryptophan. A D gene is named only where the DNA matches it firmly. Only part of the rows carry a size: once, few, many, or a class if the clone is expanded.

J gene: TRBJ2-3
D gene: .
clone size: .
V gene: TRBV5-6
CDR3 protein: CASSLKGSGTQYF
CDR3 DNA: TGTGCCAGCAGCTTGAAAGGTTCTGGTACGCAGTATTTT

J gene: TRBJ2-7
D gene: .
clone size: .
V gene: TRBV5-4
CDR3 protein: CASSLGGIYEQYF
CDR3 DNA: TGTGCCAGCAGCTTGGGGGGAATCTACGAGCAGTACTTC

J gene: TRBJ2-7
D gene: TRBD2
clone size: once
V gene: TRBV5-6
CDR3 protein: CASSLELAGVDEQYF
CDR3 DNA: TGTGCCAGCAGCTTGGAACTAGCGGGAGTCGACGAGCAGTACTTC

J gene: TRBJ2-2
D gene: .
clone size: .
V gene: TRBV2
CDR3 protein: CASRYPNTGELFF
CDR3 DNA: TGTGCCAGCAGATATCCGAACACCGGGGAGCTGTTTTTT

J gene: TRBJ2-5
D gene: .
clone size: .
V gene: TRBV5-6
CDR3 protein: CASSLNGGLGETQYF
CDR3 DNA: TGTGCCAGCAGCTTGAACGGGGGGCTGGGAGAGACCCAGTACTTC

J gene: TRBJ2-7
D gene: .
clone size: .
V gene: TRBV15
CDR3 protein: CATSATGTNSYEQYF
CDR3 DNA: TGTGCCACCAGCGCCACCGGGACAAATTCCTACGAGCAGTACTTC

J gene: TRBJ2-2
D gene: .
clone size: .
V gene: TRBV6-6
CDR3 protein: CASSYGFDRTGELFF
CDR3 DNA: TGTGCCAGCAGTTATGGATTTGATCGGACCGGGGAGCTGTTTTTT

J gene: TRBJ2-5
D gene: .
clone size: .
V gene: TRBV19
CDR3 protein: CASSSWDVPWLGETQYF
CDR3 DNA: TGTGCCAGTAGTAGTTGGGACGTGCCCTGGTTGGGGGAGACCCAGTACTTC

J gene: TRBJ1-1
D gene: .
clone size: .
V gene: TRBV29-1
CDR3 protein: CSVSETEAFF
CDR3 DNA: TGCAGCGTTAGTGAGACAGAAGCTTTCTTT

J gene: TRBJ2-5
D gene: .
clone size: .
V gene: TRBV7-6
CDR3 protein: CASSLAGGLETQYF
CDR3 DNA: TGTGCCAGCAGCTTAGCGGGAGGATTGGAGACCCAGTACTTC

J gene: TRBJ1-2
D gene: .
clone size: .
V gene: TRBV4-3
CDR3 protein: CASSQERQGNYGYTF
CDR3 DNA: TGCGCCAGCAGCCAAGAGCGTCAGGGGAACTATGGCTACACCTTC

J gene: TRBJ2-7
D gene: .
clone size: .
V gene: TRBV28
CDR3 protein: CASSPRRRAPISYEQYF
CDR3 DNA: TGTGCCAGCAGCCCCAGGCGGCGGGCGCCGATCTCCTACGAGCAGTACTTC

J gene: TRBJ2-1
D gene: .
clone size: .
V gene: TRBV11-2
CDR3 protein: CASSYSGSEQFF
CDR3 DNA: TGTGCCAGCAGCTACTCGGGGAGTGAGCAGTTCTTC

J gene: TRBJ2-7
D gene: .
clone size: .
V gene: TRBV4-1
CDR3 protein: CASSQVTKDYEQYF
CDR3 DNA: TGCGCCAGCAGCCAAGTGACAAAGGACTACGAGCAGTACTTC

J gene: TRBJ2-1
D gene: .
clone size: .
V gene: TRBV10-3
CDR3 protein: CAISDLPWAYNEQFF
CDR3 DNA: TGTGCCATCTCCGATTTACCTTGGGCCTACAATGAGCAGTTCTTC

J gene: TRBJ1-1
D gene: TRBD1
clone size: .
V gene: TRBV2
CDR3 protein: CASSDVQGGGTEAFF
CDR3 DNA: TGTGCCAGCAGTGACGTCCAGGGGGGGGGCACTGAAGCTTTCTTT

J gene: TRBJ1-5
D gene: TRBD1
clone size: .
V gene: TRBV27
CDR3 protein: CASSSRQGNNQPQHF
CDR3 DNA: TGTGCCAGCAGTTCCAGACAGGGGAACAATCAGCCCCAGCATTTT

J gene: TRBJ1-2
D gene: .
clone size: .
V gene: TRBV28
CDR3 protein: CASGGVHVTSFGYTF
CDR3 DNA: TGTGCCAGCGGAGGGGTCCATGTTACTAGCTTTGGCTACACCTTC

J gene: TRBJ2-1
D gene: .
clone size: .
V gene: TRBV6-5
CDR3 protein: CASSYSGQGPYNEQFF
CDR3 DNA: TGTGCCAGCAGTTACTCGGGGCAGGGGCCCTACAATGAGCAGTTCTTC

J gene: TRBJ2-7
D gene: .
clone size: once
V gene: TRBV6-5
CDR3 protein: CASTYSPSYPYEQYF
CDR3 DNA: TGTGCCAGCACCTACTCCCCTAGCTATCCCTACGAGCAGTACTTC

J gene: TRBJ2-1
D gene: .
clone size: once
V gene: TRBV6-5
CDR3 protein: CACVSYHDEQFF
CDR3 DNA: TGTGCCTGCGTCAGCTACCATGATGAGCAGTTCTTC

J gene: TRBJ2-7
D gene: TRBD1
clone size: .
V gene: TRBV4-1
CDR3 protein: CASSHIGQDSYEQYF
CDR3 DNA: TGCGCCAGCAGCCACATAGGACAGGACTCCTACGAGCAGTACTTC

J gene: TRBJ2-7
D gene: .
clone size: .
V gene: TRBV2
CDR3 protein: CASSSPSGTGGYEQYF
CDR3 DNA: TGTGCCAGCAGTTCGCCTAGCGGGACAGGAGGGTACGAGCAGTACTTC

J gene: TRBJ2-5
D gene: .
clone size: .
V gene: TRBV7-9
CDR3 protein: CASSGEMEPGTQYF
CDR3 DNA: TGTGCCAGCAGCGGAGAAATGGAACCGGGGACCCAGTACTTC

J gene: TRBJ1-4
D gene: .
clone size: .
V gene: TRBV6-1
CDR3 protein: CASRGLGGGEKLFF
CDR3 DNA: TGTGCCAGCAGAGGGTTGGGGGGCGGCGAAAAACTGTTTTTT